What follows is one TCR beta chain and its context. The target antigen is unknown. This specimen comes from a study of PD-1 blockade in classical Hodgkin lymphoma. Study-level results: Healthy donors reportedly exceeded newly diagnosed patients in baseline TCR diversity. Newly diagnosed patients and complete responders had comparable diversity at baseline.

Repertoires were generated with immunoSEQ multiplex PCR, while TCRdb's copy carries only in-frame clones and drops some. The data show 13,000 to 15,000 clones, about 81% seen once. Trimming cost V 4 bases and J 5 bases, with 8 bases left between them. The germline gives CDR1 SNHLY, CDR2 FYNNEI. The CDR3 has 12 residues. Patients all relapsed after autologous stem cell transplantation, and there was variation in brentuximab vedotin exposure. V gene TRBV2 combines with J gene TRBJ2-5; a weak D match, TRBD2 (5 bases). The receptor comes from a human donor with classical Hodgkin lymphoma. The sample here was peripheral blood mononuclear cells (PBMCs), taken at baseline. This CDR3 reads CASSVWRETQYF. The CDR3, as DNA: TGTGCCAGCAGTGTGTGGAGGGAGACCCAGTACTTC.